This T cell receptor beta chain was captured by sequencing in a study of shared clonotypes between healthy human individuals. Data came from immunoSEQ multiplex PCR; TCRdb stores just in-frame clones and leaves some out. The sample includes fewer than 1.4 million clones, around 82% seen only once; the top ten take 0.5% to 0.65%. Regarding the study as a whole: Some clonotypes were shared by all four sorted-subset donors, while others were not shared. The non-shared ones had lower generation probabilities than the shared ones.

Germline loops: CDR1 MDHEN, CDR2 SYDVKM. The V end was cut by 6 bases, the J end by 7 bases, with 12 bases between. The CDR3 extends over 13 amino acids. A note on this clone: Its matching antigen is unknown.

The receptor comes from a young man in good health. Some clones in this sample may be carry-over from other donors' samples. This sequence joins TRBV28 and TRBJ1-4; D not resolved. Material: memory CD4+ T cells from PBMCs. Specified subset: CD45RA-negative fraction. The CDR3 protein is CASSPMLAEKLFF. The DNA of the CDR3 is TGTGCCAGCAGCCCCATGTTGGCTGAAAAACTGTTTTTT.